This entry describes one TCR beta chain. Antigen unknown. Given a much more abundant clone one base away, this may be a read error. The sample is drawn from a study of tumor-infiltrating lymphocytes in primary liver carcinoma. Overall study findings and caveats: Unsorted bulk samples meant CD4+ and CD8+ repertoires went uncompared.

Unsorted whole blood yielded blood RNA, and germline DNA was extracted as well. V trimming: 4 bases; J trimming: 8 bases; junction bases outside the gene matches: 10. Germline V CDR1 and CDR2: MNHEY, SVGAGI. The CDR3 is 14 residues long. Reverse transcription of about 500 ng total RNA with a constant-region primer produced TCR beta cDNA. Three rounds of nested multiplex PCR with slightly modified ARM-PCR produced TCR beta libraries. The opening two PCR rounds, roughly 11 cycles each, paired TRBV1-TRBV30 forward primers with a C-beta reverse primer. MiXCR, applied by TCRdb to the multiplex PCR reads, yields one record per CDR3 protein. Of 300,000 to 350,000 distinct CDR3 sequences in the sample, 50% to 75% are singletons; the top ten hold about 18%.

The chain recombines TRBV6-5 with TRBJ2-7; 8 bases line up with TRBD1. The sequenced sample was peripheral blood. This clonotype originated in a woman aged 25-40 years with primary liver carcinoma and hepatitis B virus infection. As DNA, the CDR3 is TGTGCCAGCAGTTTCACGACAGGGGCGGGCCAGCAGTACTTC. Protein product: CASSFTTGAGQQYF.